The source of this TCR beta chain is a study of shared clonotypes between healthy human individuals. CDR3 length: 16 residues. V was pared by 6 bases and J by 5 bases, with 12 bases of the junction left unmatched. Germline V gene sequence: CDR1 SGDLS, CDR2 YYNGEE. Profiling relied on immunoSEQ multiplex PCR, and the TCRdb table lists in-frame clones only, not all of them. Of approximately 2,300,000 clones listed, around 90% were seen once; the top ten hold around 0.35%. Of note for this clone: Its antigen remains unidentified.

General study points: Naive CD4 clonotype sharing across a handful of donors was about 5.3%.

The sequence derives from a young man in good health. Some clones in this sample may be carry-over from other donors' samples. Sequences were obtained from naive CD4+ T cells from PBMCs. Subset meaning: CD45RA+ positively selected. This chain connects TRBV9 to TRBJ2-1; 9 positions match TRBD1. The CDR3: CASTWKQGAPNNEQFF. CDR3 sequence (DNA): TGTGCCAGCACCTGGAAACAGGGGGCGCCGAACAATGAGCAGTTCTTC.